This T cell receptor (beta chain) derives from a study of cytomegalovirus exposure and HLA in healthy donors. In nominal health when sampled, donors likely had unrecorded immune exposures nonetheless. General study results and limits: Rare sequences made up most TCRs, while some public TCRs were found in many donors. The classifier reportedly diagnosed cytomegalovirus status with high specificity and sensitivity.

The primer mix had 60 Vbeta and 13 Jbeta primers. In the authors' workflow: In a later analysis, around 11 million of 65 million to 90 million unique beta chains occurred in at least two donors. Libraries were prepared by immunoSEQ multiplex PCR; TCRdb keeps only in-frame clonotypes and omits some of them. V and J calls and clone size are copied from that table; D and trimming were computed from the DNA. The table records roughly 240,000 clones, about 77% of them present only once. Worth noting for this clone: Its target is not known.

This CDR3 is 14 amino acids long. Germline V lookup: CDR1 LGHNT, CDR2 FRNRAP. Trimming cost V 6 bases and J 3 bases, with 11 bases left between them. V usage is TRBV12-5 and J usage is TRBJ1-4; tentative D call: TRBD1 (6 bases). The sequence was obtained from a boy younger than 18 in good health and CMV-seronegative. The specimen was PBMCs. CDR3 amino acids: CASGSGASNEKLFF. For the CDR3, the DNA is TGTGCTAGTGGGTCAGGGGCCTCTAATGAAAAACTGTTTTTT.